What follows are 23 T cell receptor beta chains derived from one specimen sequenced in a study of CD8 T cells in ankylosing spondylitis. TCRdb independently ran MiXCR on the 5' RACE reads; one entry per CDR3 protein. The sample has tens of thousands of distinct CDR3 sequences, roughly 7.9% seen once. Input material: blood. These receptor sequences come from a male donor with ankylosing spondylitis or in good health (not recorded which).

This clonotype was recorded a few times. The V call is TRBV4-3, the J call TRBJ2-5, with a tentative D call TRBD2 (6 bases). CDR3 size: 17 residues. V was clipped by 0 bases and J by 9 bases, with 23 bases between them. Germline V gives CDR1 LGHNA, CDR2 YSLEER. The CDR3 loop reads CASSQDGRWGQRVAQYF. The CDR3 DNA is TGCGCCAGCAGCCAAGATGGTCGGTGGGGCCAGCGGGTGGCCCAGTACTTC.

The rearrangement joins TRBV12-3 or TRBV12-4 to TRBJ1-5; possible D gene TRBD1, 5 bases. The CDR3 totals 14 residues. V was clipped by 6 bases and J by 7 bases, with 16 bases between them. The CDR3 loop reads CASRSGTRVQPQHF. The CDR3 bases are TGTGCCAGCAGGTCCGGGACGAGGGTCCAGCCCCAGCATTTT.

This clonotype was recorded many times. Mismatch with germline at one junction end may stem from a read error. The chain uses TRBV5-1 and TRBJ2-2, with TRBD1 matching over 8 bases. The V gene's germline CDR1 is SGHRS and CDR2 YFSETQ. The CDR3 length is 14 residues. Written as DNA, the CDR3 is TGTGCCAGCAGCTTCACAGGGGGAACCGGGGAGCTGTTTTTT. Translation gives CASSFTGGTGELFF.

This clonotype was seen ten or more times. The V call is TRBV20-1, the J call TRBJ2-1, with 9 bases fitting TRBD2. The CDR3 length is 16 residues. The V gene's germline CDR1 is DFQATT and CDR2 SNEGSKA (reference sequence). The V gene end was trimmed by 1 base and the J gene end by 9 bases; junction bases not matched to a gene: 13. In nucleotides, the CDR3 is TGCAGTGCTAGAGGCGGGACTAGCTTGAGCGGGGGTGAGCAGTTCTTC. Translating gives CSARGGTSLSGGEQFF.

This clonotype was seen a few times. The chain couples TRBV5-1 to TRBJ2-3; D may be TRBD1 or TRBD2 (5 bases each). Germline V CDR1 and CDR2: SGHRS, YFSETQ. The CDR3 length is 16 residues. V gave up 0 bases and J gave up 0 bases, with 11 bases separating them. The CDR3 DNA reads TGCGCCAGCAGCTTGGCCGGGGCGCAGAGCACAGATACGCAGTATTTT. This sequence encodes CASSLAGAQSTDTQYF. Supplemented by reference TRBV5-1 and TRBJ2-3, the full variable domain reads KAGVTQTPRYLIKTRGQQVTLSCSPISGHRSVSWYQQTPGQGLQFLFEYFSETQRNKGNFPGRFSGRQFSNSRSEMNVSTLELGDSALYLCASSLAGAQSTDTQYFGPGTRLTVL.

This clonotype was counted a few times. This CDR3 is CASSYPQADTQYF. Written as DNA, the CDR3 is TGTGCCAGCAGTTACCCCCAGGCAGATACGCAGTATTTT. The V call is TRBV6-6, the J call TRBJ2-3, with D unresolved. In germline, CDR1 is MNHNY, CDR2 SVGAGI (reference sequence). The CDR3 totals 13 residues. Trimming pared 2 bases from V and 4 bases from J, leaving 7 bases between.

This clonotype was observed at least ten times. The chain combines TRBV12-3 or TRBV12-4 with TRBJ2-2; D unclear. V was shortened by 5 bases and J by 0 bases, with 7 bases between the two germline ends. This CDR3 contains 14 residues. CDR3 in amino acids: CASSPSPNTGELFF. The CDR3 DNA follows: TGTGCCAGCAGTCCAAGTCCGAACACCGGGGAGCTGTTTTTT.

This clonotype was counted ten times or more. The chain links TRBV25-1 to TRBJ2-2, with 8 bases identical to TRBD1. Trimming removed 2 bases from V and 7 bases from J; junction bases left unmatched: 15. CDR1 and CDR2 (germline): MGHDK, SYGVNS. The CDR3 spans 18 residues. DNA for the CDR3: TGTGCCAGCAGTGAACCCCTCAAATCAGGGGGCGGTGGCGGGGAGCTGTTTTTT. Its protein product is CASSEPLKSGGGGGELFF.

This clonotype was counted only a few times. This chain uses TRBV20-1 with TRBJ2-5, with D unclear. Per germline, CDR1 DFQATT and CDR2 SNEGSKA (reference sequence). CDR3 length: 13 amino acids. V lost 5 bases and J lost 6, with 16 bases in between. As DNA, the CDR3 is TGCAGTGCTCACGACGGTGGCCCAAAGACCCAGTACTTC. Translated, it gives CSAHDGGPKTQYF.

This clonotype appeared a few times. This chain uses TRBV20-1 with TRBJ2-7; no definite D call. The germline V gene has CDR1 DFQATT and CDR2 SNEGSKA (reference sequence). This CDR3 spans 12 amino acids. V lost 5 bases and J lost 1, with 9 bases in between. The CDR3 DNA is TGCAGTGCTTCCATGGCGTCCTACGAGCAGTACTTC. Its protein is CSASMASYEQYF.

This clonotype was counted a few times. The gene calls are TRBV4-2 and TRBJ2-7; a weak D match, TRBD1 (5 bases). Trimming removed 1 base from V and 1 base from J, with 8 bases in between. CDR3 length: 14 amino acids. Germline V lookup: CDR1 LGHNA, CDR2 YNFKEQ. The DNA of the CDR3 is TGTGCCAGCAGCCAAGGAAGGGGTTCCTACGAGCAGTACTTC. Amino acids: CASSQGRGSYEQYF.

The V gene is TRBV2, the J gene TRBJ2-2, with D unresolved. V gave up 7 bases and J gave up 0 bases, with 6 bases separating them. Per germline, CDR1 SNHLY and CDR2 FYNNEI. The CDR3 extends over 13 amino acids. The CDR3 DNA is TGTGCCAGCATGGCGTCGAACACCGGGGAGCTGTTTTTT. It encodes CASMASNTGELFF.

This clonotype was detected many times. V gene TRBV24-1 combines with J gene TRBJ1-5; the D gene is possibly TRBD1 (6 bases). The germline CDR1 and CDR2 sequences are KGHDR and SFDVKD. There are 13 residues in the CDR3. V was shortened by 7 bases and J by 1 base, with 7 bases between the two germline ends. CDR3 bases: TGTGCCACCAGGGGGGCGAGCAATCAGCCCCAGCATTTT. Protein product: CATRGASNQPQHF.

V and J are TRBV27 and TRBJ2-1, with D possibly matching TRBD2 (5 bases). V lost 3 bases and J 10 bases, leaving 10 bases between the germline ends. The CDR3 totals 12 residues. CDR1 MNHEY and CDR2 SMNVEV come from the germline V gene (reference sequence). The CDR3 here is CASSFTGGEQFF. CDR3 coding DNA: TGTGCCAGCAGTTTTACGGGCGGGGAGCAGTTCTTC.

The chain employs TRBV4-2 and TRBJ1-2, with 11 positions matching TRBD1. The trim removed 4 bases at V and 4 bases at J, leaving 8 bases unmatched. The CDR3 contains 16 residues. The germline CDR1 and CDR2 sequences are LGHNA and YNFKEQ. The CDR3 DNA reads as TGTGCCAGCAGCCCAGAATCCGGGACAGGGGGCTATGGCTACACCTTC. Protein sequence: CASSPESGTGGYGYTF.

The gene calls are TRBV28 and TRBJ1-5, with 8 bases identical to TRBD1. The CDR3 has 13 residues. Germline lookup yields CDR1 MDHEN and CDR2 SYDVKM. J gave up 6 bases and V 5 bases, and 3 bases lay outside the gene matches. CDR3 sequence: CASSGQGGQPQHF. The CDR3 DNA reads as TGTGCCAGCAGTGGACAGGGAGGTCAGCCCCAGCATTTT.

This clonotype was observed many times. The chain carries TRBV12-3 or TRBV12-4 and TRBJ2-3, with D perhaps being TRBD1 or TRBD2 (5 bases each). The CDR3 is made up of 14 amino acids. Trimming stripped 5 bases from V and 2 bases from J, with 11 bases between. CDR3: CASSLGTATDTQYF. In nucleotides, the CDR3 is TGTGCCAGCAGTCTGGGGACGGCCACAGATACGCAGTATTTT.

This chain links TRBV2 with TRBJ2-1; the match to TRBD2 covers 9 bases. From germline, CDR1 is SNHLY and CDR2 FYNNEI. The CDR3 is 15 amino acids. The J segment lost 2 bases and the V segment lost 10 bases, leaving 9 bases of the junction unmatched. The DNA of the CDR3 is TGTGCCAATACCTATAGCGGGAGCCCCTACAATGAGCAGTTCTTC. This gives the protein CANTYSGSPYNEQFF.

This clonotype showed up just a few times. The V call is TRBV29-1, the J call TRBJ1-1; unclear D gene. Trimming removed 6 bases from V and 1 base from J, with 12 bases in between. The CDR3 extends over 13 amino acids. Germline V lookup: CDR1 SQVTM, CDR2 ANQGSEA. The CDR3, as DNA: TGCAGCGTGGCCCCGGTCCAGAACACTGAAGCTTTCTTT. As protein: CSVAPVQNTEAFF.

This clonotype was seen only a few times. V is TRBV4-3 and J is TRBJ2-4, with 8 bases identical to TRBD1. This CDR3 is 13 amino acids long. The germline CDR1 and CDR2 sequences are LGHNA and YSLEER. The ends lost 4 bases at V and 8 bases at J; junction bases unmatched: 4. This CDR3 reads CASSPGQGDIQYF. As DNA, the CDR3 is TGCGCCAGCAGCCCAGGACAGGGCGACATTCAGTACTTC.

This clonotype was picked up many times. The chain couples TRBV28 to TRBJ1-2; a possible D gene is TRBD1 (5 bases). CDR3 length: 14 residues. Germline V gene sequence: CDR1 MDHEN, CDR2 SYDVKM. Trimming took 4 bases from V and 6 from J, leaving 15 bases between them. CDR3 nucleotide sequence: TGTGCCAGCAGTTGGACCCAGGGTTGGAATGGCTACACCTTC. Translation gives CASSWTQGWNGYTF.

This chain uses TRBV4-3 with TRBJ2-3; no clear D. The germline V gene has CDR1 LGHNA and CDR2 YSLEER. The V and J ends lost 1 base and 1 base respectively, with 9 bases between them. The CDR3 loop spans 15 amino acids. This CDR3 is CASSQATTRTDTQYF. As DNA, the CDR3 is TGCGCCAGCAGCCAAGCGACAACCCGCACAGATACGCAGTATTTT.

This clonotype was seen a few times. The chain carries TRBV27 and TRBJ1-3; D not certain. Between the trimmed V and J ends, which lost 6 bases and 1 base, there was a span of 10 bases. The CDR3 extends over 14 amino acids. Per germline, CDR1 MNHEY and CDR2 SMNVEV (reference sequence). The CDR3 spells CASRPVESGNTIYF. CDR3 nucleotide sequence: TGTGCCAGCAGACCGGTTGAGTCTGGAAACACCATATATTTT.